The source of this T cell receptor beta chain is a study of Graves' ophthalmopathy and Graves' hyperthyroidism. Amplification from RNA transcripts yielded the TCR beta CDR3 regions. RT-PCR with HTBI primers came first, then second-round multiplex PCR. A single record per CDR3 protein comes from TCRdb applying MiXCR to the multiplex PCR reads. The table shows about 370,000 distinct CDR3 sequences, with about 15% occurring only once. Each hyperthyroidism patient was newly diagnosed, with under 2 months' duration, and aged 18 to 65. If patients had other autoimmune diseases, uncontrolled infections, pregnancy or lactation, they were excluded. This clonotype was seen a few times. With 6 bases clipped from V and 8 bases from J, the junction kept 9 bases outside the gene matches. CDR3 length equals 13 residues. Per germline, CDR1 MNHNS and CDR2 SASEGT.

This TCR was sampled from an adult woman with stable Graves' hyperthyroidism. The chain joins TRBV6-1 to TRBJ1-2; TRBD1 aligns across 7 bases. Sequenced material: peripheral blood. The CDR3 nucleotides read TGTGCCAGCAGCCCCGGGACAGCCTCCGGCTACACCTTC. Protein product: CASSPGTASGYTF.